A single TCR beta chain is shown here with its context. Its antigen is not identified. These data come from a study of cytomegalovirus exposure and HLA in healthy donors. Findings and limits, study-wide: In vitro confirmation showed a few CMV-associated chains to be CMV antigen specific.

The ends were cut back, 4 bases at V and 5 bases at J, with 15 bases in the middle. The CDR3 sequence is 14 residues long. In germline, CDR1 is SGHDT, CDR2 YYEEEE. Whereas donors were nominally healthy upon sampling, unrecorded immune exposures were probable. 13 Jbeta primers and 60 Vbeta primers were used for the PCR. The assay was immunoSEQ multiplex PCR, and TCRdb's table has in-frame clones only and misses some. The data show 80,000 to 130,000 clones, with more than 65% seen just once and 4% held by the top ten. The TCR originated in a woman between 45 and 65 years old in good health and CMV-seropositive. V gene TRBV5-6 combines with J gene TRBJ1-2; no clear D. Sequences were obtained from PBMCs. The CDR3 DNA follows: TGTGCCAGCAGCCCTTTAGAGGAGGCTTATGGCTACACCTTC. Amino acid sequence: CASSPLEEAYGYTF.